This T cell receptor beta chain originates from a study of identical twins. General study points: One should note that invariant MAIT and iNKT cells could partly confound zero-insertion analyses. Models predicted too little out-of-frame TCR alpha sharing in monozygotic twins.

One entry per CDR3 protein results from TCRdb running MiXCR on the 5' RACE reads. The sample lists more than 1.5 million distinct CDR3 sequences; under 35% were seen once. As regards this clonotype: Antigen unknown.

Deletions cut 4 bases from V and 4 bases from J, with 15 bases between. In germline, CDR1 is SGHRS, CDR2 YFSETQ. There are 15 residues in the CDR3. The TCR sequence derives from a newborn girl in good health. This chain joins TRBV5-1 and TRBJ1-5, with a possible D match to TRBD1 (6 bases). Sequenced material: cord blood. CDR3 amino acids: CASSPGAVGNQPQHF. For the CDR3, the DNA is TGCGCCAGCAGCCCGGGGGCCGTAGGAAATCAGCCCCAGCATTTT.